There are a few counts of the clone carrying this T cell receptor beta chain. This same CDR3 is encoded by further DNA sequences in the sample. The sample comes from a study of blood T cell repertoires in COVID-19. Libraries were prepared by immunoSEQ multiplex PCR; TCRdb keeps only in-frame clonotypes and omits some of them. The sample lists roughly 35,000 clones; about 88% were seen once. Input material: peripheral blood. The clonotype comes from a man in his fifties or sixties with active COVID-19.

Written as DNA, the CDR3 is TGTGCCATCAGTGAGTCCTCCGGAGGCTACAATGAGCAGTTCTTC. Its translation: CAISESSGGYNEQFF. The rearrangement uses TRBV10-3 and TRBJ2-1; tentatively, D is TRBD2 (5 bases). V was pared by 0 bases and J by 3 bases, with 9 bases between. The CDR3 has 15 amino acids. The germline CDR1 and CDR2 sequences are ENHRY and SYGVKD.